The 30 T cell receptor beta chains below were found in one sample sequenced in a study of blood T cell repertoires in COVID-19. Repertoires were generated with immunoSEQ multiplex PCR, while TCRdb's copy carries only in-frame clones and drops some. The sample yields more than 75,000 clones, 75% to 90% seen once. The sample was peripheral blood. The receptors stem from a man of 80 years or more with active or convalescent COVID-19.

This clone was observed a handful of times. The chain couples TRBV27 to TRBJ2-7; D perhaps matches TRBD1 (5 bases). Trimming left V 5 bases short and J 6 bases short, with 11 bases between. The CDR3 runs 12 residues. Germline V gives CDR1 MNHEY, CDR2 SMNVEV (reference sequence). The CDR3 spells CASSAQGTEQYF. CDR3 DNA sequence: TGTGCCAGCAGTGCGCAGGGTACCGAGCAGTACTTC.

The CDR3 is CASSRGPPYEQYF. The CDR3 DNA sequence: TGTGCCAGCAGCAGGGGCCCTCCCTACGAGCAGTACTTC. The chain carries TRBV7-3 and TRBJ2-7; TRBD1 is a possible D gene (5 bases). V lost 5 bases, J lost 2 bases, and 10 bases lay in between. The CDR3 totals 13 residues. Germline loops: CDR1 SGHTA, CDR2 FQGTGA. The full variable domain, its missing parts supplied by reference TRBV7-3 and TRBJ2-7, is GAGVSQTPSNKVTEKGKYVELRCDPISGHTALYWYRQSLGQGPEFLIYFQGTGAADDSGLPNDRFFAVRPEGSVSTLKIQRTERGDSAVYLCASSRGPPYEQYFGPGTRLTVT.

The genes are TRBV30 and TRBJ1-5, with TRBD1 matching over 10 bases. Trimming at V came to 1 base and at J to 6 bases, leaving 3 bases not matched to a gene. Germline loops: CDR1 GTSNPN, CDR2 SVGIG (reference sequence). CDR3 length: 14 residues. CDR3 amino acids: CAWSGQGASQPQHF. Written as DNA, the CDR3 is TGTGCCTGGAGTGGACAGGGGGCGAGTCAGCCCCAGCATTTT.

The chain has TRBV7-9 and TRBJ2-5; D call uncertain. The CDR3 spans 13 residues. Trimming left V 5 bases short and J 4 bases short, with 11 bases between. Germline V gene lookup returns CDR1 SEHNR and CDR2 FQNEAQ (reference sequence). The chain's CDR3 is CASSPGSGETQYF. In DNA, the CDR3 is TGTGCCAGCAGCCCTGGCAGTGGAGAGACCCAGTACTTC.

The genes are TRBV5-1 and TRBJ2-7; tentatively, D is TRBD2 (6 bases). The V and J ends lost 0 bases and 7 bases respectively, with 14 bases between them. The CDR3 consists of 14 residues. Germline V lookup: CDR1 SGHRS, CDR2 YFSETQ. CDR3 nucleotides: TGCGCCAGCAGCTTGGCTGGGAGCGCGGGGGAGCAGTACTTC. It translates to CASSLAGSAGEQYF.

J is TRBJ2-1 and V is TRBV14; TRBD2 aligns across 10 bases. The CDR3 has 17 residues. Trimming at V came to 6 bases and at J to 7 bases, leaving 15 bases not matched to a gene. CDR1 is SGHDN and CDR2 is FVKESK in the germline V gene. The CDR3 DNA follows: TGTGCCAGCAGAAGAGCGGGAGGGCCAATTGTCGATAATGAGCAGTTCTTC. Residues: CASRRAGGPIVDNEQFF.

J is TRBJ1-1 and V is TRBV3-1 (or the pseudogene TRBV3-2); no definite D call. Germline V gene data show CDR1 as LGHDT and CDR2 as YNNKEL (reference sequence). Trimming removed 2 bases at V and 1 base at J, with 5 bases between. The length of the CDR3 is 13 residues. CDR3 loop: CASSQRQNTEAFF. The CDR3 DNA is TGTGCCAGCAGCCAACGACAGAACACTGAAGCTTTCTTT.

The rearrangement links TRBV11-2 to TRBJ1-4; D call uncertain. Germline V gene data show CDR1 as SGHAT and CDR2 as FQNNGV. V dropped 1 base and J dropped 5 bases, with 11 bases sitting between them. The CDR3 runs to 15 residues. The CDR3 loop is CASSLVPGLNEKLFF. The CDR3 coding sequence is TGTGCCAGCAGCTTAGTTCCGGGATTGAATGAAAAACTGTTTTTT.

The J gene is TRBJ2-2, the V gene TRBV5-5; D is possibly TRBD1 (5 bases). From germline, CDR1 is SGHKS and CDR2 YYEKEE (reference sequence). This CDR3 comprises 16 residues. Trimming left V 4 bases short and J 2 bases short, with 15 bases between. The CDR3 coding sequence is TGTGCCAGCAGCCGTGACGTCGGACATAACACCGGGGAGCTGTTTTTT. This codes for CASSRDVGHNTGELFF. The full variable domain, in which reference TRBV5-5 and TRBJ2-2 provide the parts outside the CDR3, is DAGVTQSPTHLIKTRGQQVTLRCSPISGHKSVSWYQQVLGQGPQFIFQYYEKEERGRGNFPDRFSARQFPNYSSELNVNALLLGDSALYLCASSRDVGHNTGELFFGEGSRLTVL.

The chain carries TRBV7-8 and TRBJ2-2; 8 nucleotides align to TRBD2. The CDR3 is 15 amino acids. From germline, CDR1 is SGHVS and CDR2 FQNEAQ. The ends lost 5 bases at V and 0 bases at J; junction bases unmatched: 2. The CDR3 protein is CASSAGLANTGELFF. The CDR3 nucleotides read TGTGCCAGCAGCGCGGGACTAGCGAACACCGGGGAGCTGTTTTTT.

CDR3 sequence reads: CASSQDWGGGSYEQYF. CDR3 nucleotides: TGTGCCAGCAGCCAAGATTGGGGCGGGGGATCCTACGAGCAGTACTTC. This sequence joins TRBV4-2 and TRBJ2-7; 7 nucleotides align to TRBD2. There are 16 residues in the CDR3. CDR1 is LGHNA and CDR2 is YNFKEQ in the germline V gene. Unmatched junction bases numbered 6, after V lost 0 bases and J lost 1 base.

V is TRBV7-2 and J is TRBJ2-7, with TRBD2 identical over 10 bases. V lost 5 bases and J lost 5; bases outside the gene matches: 9. This CDR3 has 15 amino acids. The V gene's germline CDR1 is SGHTA and CDR2 FQGNSA. The CDR3 region is CASSPGTSVEDEQYF. DNA for the CDR3: TGTGCCAGCAGCCCCGGGACTAGCGTTGAGGACGAGCAGTACTTC.

The V call is TRBV3-1 (or the pseudogene TRBV3-2), the J call TRBJ2-4; 8 bases fit TRBD1. CDR3 length: 18 residues. With V trimmed by 8 bases and J by 1 base, 16 bases remained unmatched. The V gene's germline CDR1 is LGHDT and CDR2 YNNKEL (reference sequence). The CDR3 sequence is CASGNTGGLSLAKNIQYF. The CDR3 region has the DNA TGTGCCAGCGGAAACACAGGGGGTTTATCTCTGGCCAAAAACATTCAGTACTTC.

This clone is labeled as medium-sized. The rearrangement joins TRBV20-1 to TRBJ2-1; TRBD2 matches at 10 bases. The CDR3 has 15 amino acids. V gave up 3 bases and J gave up 6 bases; unmatched junction bases: 8. CDR1 and CDR2 (germline): DFQATT, SNEGSKA (reference sequence). The CDR3 DNA reads as TGCAGTGCTAGTAGCGGGAGGTCCTTTTCCAATGAGCAGTTCTTC. Amino acid sequence: CSASSGRSFSNEQFF.

This chain links TRBV4-2 with TRBJ2-4; 8 bases map to TRBD2. The CDR3 has 16 amino acids. V lost 5 bases, J lost 2 bases, and 8 bases stayed unmatched. Per germline, CDR1 LGHNA and CDR2 YNFKEQ. CDR3 nucleotides: TGTGCCAGCAGCGACCAGGGGACTAGACCCAAAAACATTCAGTACTTC. Protein: CASSDQGTRPKNIQYF.

The V gene is TRBV4-1, the J gene TRBJ2-1; D is uncertain. Germline values: CDR1 MGHRA, CDR2 YSYEKL. Trimming left V 0 bases short and J 0 bases short, with 12 bases between. CDR3 length: 17 residues. For the CDR3, the DNA is TGCGCCAGCAGCCAAGATTCCACTTACAGCTCCTACAATGAGCAGTTCTTC. Its protein product is CASSQDSTYSSYNEQFF.

This chain uses TRBV3-1 (or the pseudogene TRBV3-2) with TRBJ2-3, with D tentatively TRBD1 (5 bases). The CDR3 is 15 amino acids. V was cut by 0 bases and J by 2 bases, with 9 bases left in between. Germline CDR1 is LGHDT and CDR2 is YNNKEL (reference sequence). The CDR3 DNA is TGTGCCAGCAGCCAAGATCGGACACCCACAGATACGCAGTATTTT. Amino acids: CASSQDRTPTDTQYF.

This chain connects TRBV2 to TRBJ2-3, with D possibly being TRBD1 (6 bases). This CDR3 has 17 amino acids. Germline V gene data show CDR1 as SNHLY and CDR2 as FYNNEI. V was trimmed by 6 bases and J by 0 bases, leaving 19 bases between them. The CDR3 region is CASRALGAGASTDTQYF. The CDR3 DNA sequence: TGTGCCAGCAGAGCGTTGGGGGCAGGTGCTAGCACAGATACGCAGTATTTT.

J is TRBJ2-1 and V is TRBV11-3, with 13 bases that match TRBD2. This CDR3 spans 16 amino acids. With V trimmed by 4 bases and J by 5 bases, 5 bases remained unmatched. The germline gives CDR1 SGHNT, CDR2 YENEEA. The CDR3 loop is CASSSWTSGSNNEQFF. DNA for the CDR3: TGTGCCAGCAGCTCATGGACTAGCGGGAGTAACAATGAGCAGTTCTTC. Complete variable domain (other parts from reference TRBV11-3 and TRBJ2-1): EAGVVQSPRYKIIEKKQPVAFWCNPISGHNTLYWYLQNLGQGPELLIRYENEEAVDDSQLPKDRFSAERLKGVDSTLKIQPAELGDSAVYLCASSSWTSGSNNEQFFGPGTRLTVL.

This rearrangement joins TRBV12-3 or TRBV12-4 to TRBJ1-5; TRBD1 might be the D (6 bases). V was shortened by 4 bases and J by 9 bases, with 13 bases between the two germline ends. The CDR3 totals 13 residues. CDR3 DNA: TGTGCCAGCAGTTCTACAGGGAGTTTGCCCCAGCATTTT. It specifies CASSSTGSLPQHF.

V usage is TRBV10-3 and J usage is TRBJ1-3, with D maybe TRBD1 (6 bases). The length of the CDR3 is 14 residues. CDR1 ENHRY and CDR2 SYGVKD come from the germline V gene. With 10 bases removed from V and 0 bases from J, the gap between germline ends came to 13 bases. The CDR3 sequence is CATGDTTSGNTIYF. The CDR3 DNA sequence: TGTGCCACCGGGGACACTACCTCTGGAAACACCATATATTTT.

The CDR3 coding sequence is TGTGCCAGTAGCCTAGCGGGATCCTACGAGCAGTACTTC. Translated, it gives CASSLAGSYEQYF. The chain combines TRBV19 with TRBJ2-7; TRBD2 aligns across 9 bases. Losses at the gene ends were 6 bases for V and 1 base for J; bases not matched to a gene: 1. The V gene's germline CDR1 is LNHDA and CDR2 SQIVND (reference sequence). The CDR3 is made up of 13 amino acids. The whole variable domain, filled in from reference TRBV19 and TRBJ2-7, reads DGGITQSPKYLFRKEGQNVTLSCEQNLNHDAMYWYRQDPGQGLRLIYYSQIVNDFQKGDIAEGYSVSREKKESFPLTVTSAQKNPTAFYLCASSLAGSYEQYFGPGTRLTVT.

The V gene is TRBV9, the J gene TRBJ2-1; D gene ambiguous. This CDR3 spans 13 amino acids. V gave up 3 bases and J gave up 8 bases, with 12 bases separating them. CDR1 and CDR2 from the germline V gene are SGDLS and YYNGEE. CDR3 in DNA: TGTGCCAGCAGCGCGTACGTACGGGATGAGCAGTTCTTC. Protein sequence: CASSAYVRDEQFF.

The gene calls are TRBV19 and TRBJ1-2; TRBD1 is a possible D gene (6 bases). The CDR3 consists of 17 residues. Germline V gene sequence: CDR1 LNHDA, CDR2 SQIVND (reference sequence). The V gene lost 1 base and the J gene lost 8 bases, with 23 bases spanning the gap. The DNA of the CDR3 is TGTGCCAGTAGTATAGGGGCAGGGGCCGGTTCTTATGGGGGCTACACCTTC. It codes for CASSIGAGAGSYGGYTF.

This chain uses TRBV2 with TRBJ1-6; D is uncertain. The CDR3 runs to 13 residues. The germline CDR1 and CDR2 sequences are SNHLY and FYNNEI. Trimming took off 4 bases at V and 6 bases at J, with 7 bases between the two ends. This CDR3 reads CASSVNSNSPLHF. Written as DNA, the CDR3 is TGTGCCAGCAGTGTAAACTCTAATTCACCCCTCCACTTT.

V is TRBV24-1 and J is TRBJ2-1; D may be TRBD2 (6 bases). V lost 3 bases to trimming and J lost 5 bases, with 13 bases between them. This CDR3 comprises 15 residues. From germline, CDR1 is KGHDR and CDR2 SFDVKD. CDR3 sequence (DNA): TGTGCCACCAGTGATCCCGGGACTGGTGACAATGAGCAGTTCTTC. It codes for CATSDPGTGDNEQFF.

This clone came up once. The chain couples TRBV18 to TRBJ2-7; D perhaps matches TRBD1 (6 bases). Between the trimmed V and J ends, which lost 6 bases and 4 bases, there was a span of 13 bases. This CDR3 is built from 13 residues. Germline V lookup: CDR1 KGHSH, CDR2 LQKENI. The CDR3, as DNA: TGTGCCAGCTCCCCGGGGACAAGATACGAGCAGTACTTC. Protein: CASSPGTRYEQYF. Combining the CDR3 with reference TRBV18 and TRBJ2-7 gives the whole variable domain NAGVMQNPRHLVRRRGQEARLRCSPMKGHSHVYWYRQLPEEGLKFMVYLQKENIIDESGMPKERFSAEFPKEGPSILRIQQVVRGDSAAYFCASSPGTRYEQYFGPGTRLTVT.

This clone was seen just once. The chain recombines TRBV27 with TRBJ1-1; TRBD1 agrees at 8 bases. The CDR3 covers 15 residues. Germline V gene lookup returns CDR1 MNHEY and CDR2 SMNVEV (reference sequence). J was trimmed by 5 bases and V by 1 base; bases with no gene match: 6. CDR3 sequence: CASSLYQGAGTEAFF. DNA for the CDR3: TGTGCCAGCAGTTTATATCAGGGGGCAGGAACTGAAGCTTTCTTT.

This rearrangement joins TRBV4-1 to TRBJ2-3; 7 nucleotides align to TRBD2. This CDR3 region has 17 residues. Germline CDR1 and CDR2: MGHRA and YSYEKL. The V segment lost 0 bases and the J segment 0 bases; nucleotides outside the gene matches: 6. The CDR3 coding sequence is TGCGCCAGCAGCCAAGATGAAGGTAGCGGGAGCACAGATACGCAGTATTTT. This gives the protein CASSQDEGSGSTDTQYF.

CDR3 sequence reads: CASSSRWANTEAFF. CDR3 nucleotide sequence: TGTGCCAGCAGCTCAAGATGGGCAAACACTGAAGCTTTCTTT. This sequence joins TRBV7-2 and TRBJ1-1, with D uncertain. Between the trimmed V and J ends, which lost 4 bases and 2 bases, there was a span of 11 bases. CDR1 SGHTA and CDR2 FQGNSA come from the germline V gene. The CDR3 consists of 14 residues.